These 6 T cell receptor beta chains came from one sample sequenced in a study of human T cells and chemical hapten exposure. Time point of the sample: patch test 1, 2 weeks after DPC sensitization. The treatment denotes: therapeutic diphenylcyclopropenone sensitization with weekly scalp DPC. TCRdb itself ran the RACE reads through MiXCR, one entry per CDR3 protein. This sample has nearly 350,000 distinct CDR3 sequences, with approximately 6.3% found just once. The sample consisted of whole blood, taken in connection with sensitization to the hapten diphenylcyclopropenone (DPC). All receptors come from a woman under 30 with alopecia areata. Some clones in this sample may be carry-over from other donors' samples.

This clonotype has at least ten counts. This rearrangement joins TRBV6-4 to TRBJ2-3; TRBD1 matches at 7 bases. The J segment lost 7 bases and the V segment lost 4 bases, leaving 11 bases of the junction unmatched. Germline assignment: CDR1 MRHNA and CDR2 SNTAGT. This CDR3 is 15 amino acids long. The CDR3 nucleotides are TGTGCCAGCAGTGGATTTGAGGGGGCACGAAATACGCAGTATTTT. This encodes CASSGFEGARNTQYF.

The chain couples TRBV12-3 or TRBV12-4 to TRBJ2-5; unclear D gene. V was pared by 3 bases and J by 5 bases, with 13 bases between. There are 14 residues in the CDR3. The CDR3 bases are TGTGCCAGCAGTTTGGGCCTCCCGGGCGAGACCCAGTACTTC. Its protein product is CASSLGLPGETQYF.

This sequence joins TRBV10-3 and TRBJ1-2; a possible D gene is TRBD1 (6 bases). The CDR3 runs to 16 residues. Germline CDR1 ENHRY, CDR2 SYGVKD. Trimming pared 4 bases from V and 4 bases from J, leaving 19 bases between. CDR3 in DNA: TGTGCCATCAGTGCTAGCCGGGACACCCAATCCTATGGCTACACCTTC. It translates to CAISASRDTQSYGYTF.

There are a few counts of this clonotype. The V and J genes are TRBV20-1 and TRBJ1-2, with TRBD1 matching 10 bases. The length of the CDR3 is 15 residues. After removal of 6 bases from V and 1 base from J, the junction contained 8 bases not matched to a gene. CDR1 DFQATT and CDR2 SNEGSKA come from the germline V gene (reference sequence). The CDR3 loop is CSAVGQGGNNYGYTF. In DNA, the CDR3 is TGCAGTGCCGTCGGACAGGGGGGGAATAACTATGGCTACACCTTC.

This clonotype was recorded many times. The rearrangement uses TRBV7-6 and TRBJ2-1; no clear D gene. Germline V CDR1 and CDR2: SGHVS, FNYEAQ. The CDR3 has 13 amino acids. Between the trimmed V and J ends, which lost 4 bases and 8 bases, there was a span of 12 bases. CDR3 in amino acids: CASSSGPWDEQFF. CDR3 DNA sequence: TGTGCCAGCAGCTCGGGCCCCTGGGATGAGCAGTTCTTC.

The sample holds many counts of this clonotype. The chain has TRBV6-5 and TRBJ2-6; D remains ambiguous. The CDR3 contains 16 residues. Germline loops: CDR1 MNHEY, CDR2 SVGAGI. Trimming removed 0 bases from V and 4 bases from J, with 10 bases in between. Here the CDR3 DNA reads TGTGCCAGCAGTTACTCGAAAATTCCCGGGGCCAACGTCCTGACTTTC. Translating it yields CASSYSKIPGANVLTF.